The text below deals with one TCR beta chain. The sample originates from a study of siplizumab effects on memory and regulatory T cells. Measured with immunoSEQ multiplex PCR; TCRdb has only the in-frame clones, and not every one. The table records 65,000 to 85,000 clones, 93% of them present only once. Trimming took off 7 bases at V and 5 bases at J, with 15 bases between the two ends. Germline CDR1 and CDR2: LNHDA and SQIVND (reference sequence). The CDR3 has 13 amino acids. The chain links TRBV19 to TRBJ2-7; D possibly corresponds to TRBD1 (5 bases). The receptor was derived from a human donor in good health. The sample was CD8+ T cells sorted from blood. The CDR3: CASNMAGMNEQYF. Here the CDR3 DNA reads TGTGCCAGTAATATGGCAGGGATGAACGAGCAGTACTTC.